The entry that follows covers one T cell receptor (beta chain) sequence. The identical CDR3 is also encoded by other nucleotide sequences in the sample. These data come from a study of immune evolution from preneoplasia to lung adenocarcinoma. The repertoire was sequenced with immunoSEQ multiplex PCR; TCRdb's copy has only in-frame clones and lacks some. This sample has fewer than 50,000 clones, with roughly four fifths found just once. Specimen: FFPE invasive lung adenocarcinoma tissue. The receptor's source is a person between 60 and 69 years old with lung adenocarcinoma.

Written as DNA, the CDR3 is TGTGCCAGTAGTATACTCAATCAGCCCCAGCATTTT. The encoded protein is CASSILNQPQHF. The J gene is TRBJ1-5, the V gene TRBV19; D is undetermined. The CDR3 is 12 amino acids. Germline V gene lookup returns CDR1 LNHDA and CDR2 SQIVND (reference sequence). The germline V and J ends were trimmed by 2 bases and 3 bases, with 2 bases remaining between them.